The following is a T cell receptor beta chain sequence with its context. The data were taken from a study of blood T cell repertoires in COVID-19. Sequencing was performed with immunoSEQ multiplex PCR; in TCRdb, only in-frame clones are kept and a portion is missing. This table holds about 140,000 clones, approximately 82% found once. The CDR3 covers 20 residues. The chain recombines TRBV21-1 with TRBJ1-5. TRBV21-1 is described as a pseudogene. The sample consisted of peripheral blood. The receptor was derived from a human donor in a cohort sampled during active COVID-19. This chain's CDR3 is CASSKLGGGPWDMSNQPQHF. CDR3 in DNA: TGTGCCAGCAGCAAATTGGGGGGAGGGCCCTGGGATATGAGCAATCAGCCCCAGCATTTT.